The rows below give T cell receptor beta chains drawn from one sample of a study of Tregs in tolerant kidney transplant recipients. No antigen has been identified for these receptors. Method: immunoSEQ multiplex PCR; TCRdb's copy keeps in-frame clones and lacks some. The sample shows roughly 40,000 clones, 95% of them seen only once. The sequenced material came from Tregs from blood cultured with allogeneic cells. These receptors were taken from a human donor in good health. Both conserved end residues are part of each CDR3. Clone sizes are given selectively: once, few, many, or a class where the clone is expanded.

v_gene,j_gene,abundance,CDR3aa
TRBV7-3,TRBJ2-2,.,CASSTGGTGELFF
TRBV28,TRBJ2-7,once,CASVRDRNYEQYF
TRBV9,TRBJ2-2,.,CASSVAGRRNTGELFF
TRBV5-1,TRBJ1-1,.,CASSLAITQRARNTEAFF
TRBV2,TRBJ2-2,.,CASSQPIWGELFF
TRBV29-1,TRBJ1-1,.,CSVERQGSGNTEAFF
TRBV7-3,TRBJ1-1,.,CASSLSTGLTEAFF
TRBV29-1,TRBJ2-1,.,CSVEAGERAVSYNEQFF
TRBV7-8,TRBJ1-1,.,CASSLVLNTEAFF
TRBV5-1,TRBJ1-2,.,CASSLEGRYGYTF
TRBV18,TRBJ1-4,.,CASSPRGEKLFF
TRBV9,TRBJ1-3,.,CASSVDGGGADSGNTIYF
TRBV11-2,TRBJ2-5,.,CASTSRRGQETQYF
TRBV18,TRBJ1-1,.,CASSPLEQARTGTEAFF
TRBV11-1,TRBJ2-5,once,CASSFSQVQSGETQYF
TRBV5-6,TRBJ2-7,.,CASSAAGVGSYEQYF